These T cell receptor beta chains were read from a single sample in a study of blood T cell repertoires in COVID-19. The data were produced by immunoSEQ multiplex PCR, yet TCRdb's version contains in-frame clones alone and is incomplete. There are around 400,000 clones in the sample; over 85% occur only once, and 1.7% lies in the top ten. Sequenced sample: PBMCs or T cells enriched from blood (not recorded which). The receptor source for this set is a young woman who had recovered from COVID-19. CDR3s include the opening cysteine and the closing phenylalanine or tryptophan. The D gene is left open where the match is weak. Some rows have no size entry. The others give once, few or many, or a class for an expanded clone.

J,V,D,size,DNA,CDR3
TRBJ1-6,TRBV18,TRBD1,.,TGTGCCAGCTCAGTCCAGGGGGATTATAATTCACCCCTCCACTTT,CASSVQGDYNSPLHF
TRBJ2-7,TRBV28,.,few,TGTGCCAGCAGTTTATTCCGGGACATCCGCTACGAGCAGTACTTC,CASSLFRDIRYEQYF
TRBJ1-1,TRBV7-3,.,.,TGTGCCAGCAGCTCACAGGGTATCGCTGAAGCTTTCTTT,CASSSQGIAEAFF
TRBJ2-2,TRBV5-1,TRBD2,few,TGCGCCAGCAGCGGACTAGCGGCCGCCGGGGAGCTGTTTTTT,CASSGLAAAGELFF
TRBJ1-1,TRBV4-2,.,.,TGTGCCAGCAGCCAAGTTAGAACTGAAGCTTTCTTT,CASSQVRTEAFF
TRBJ1-2,TRBV29-1,.,.,TGCAGCGTTGATACGGGGGGCTCGTATGGCTACACCTTC,CSVDTGGSYGYTF
TRBJ2-1,TRBV5-1,.,once,TGCGCCAGCAGCTTGGAGCGGGCCGCCTACAATGAGCAGTTCTTC,CASSLERAAYNEQFF
TRBJ2-1,TRBV7-6,.,.,TGTGCCAGCAGCTTGGTACAGGGTTTGGGTAACAATGAGCAGTTCTTC,CASSLVQGLGNNEQFF
TRBJ2-7,TRBV4-2,TRBD2,.,TGTGCCAGCAGCCATTATAGCGGGGGGAACTACGAGCAGTACTTC,CASSHYSGGNYEQYF
TRBJ2-1,TRBV2,TRBD1,.,TGTGCCAGCAGTGAGACAGGGCTGATCTACAATGAGCAGTTCTTC,CASSETGLIYNEQFF
TRBJ2-1,TRBV3-1/TRBV3-2,.,.,TGTGCCAGCAGCCAGCTACAGAAACTCGGTGAGCAGTTCTTC,CASSQLQKLGEQFF
TRBJ2-7,TRBV25-1,.,once,TGTGCCAGCAGTGAATATTACAGGCCCTACGAGCAGTACTTC,CASSEYYRPYEQYF
TRBJ1-2,TRBV5-1,TRBD1,.,TGCGCCAGCAGCCCAGGGACAGCTAACTATGGCTACACCTTC,CASSPGTANYGYTF
TRBJ1-2,TRBV24-1,.,.,TGTGCCACCAGTGATTTGGGTCTACAAGACCGGGGGTTTGATGGCTACACCTTC,CATSDLGLQDRGFDGYTF
TRBJ2-3,TRBV29-1,TRBD2,once,TGCAGCGTTAAATCCCGGGGGACCCCGGGGGGAAAGGATACGCAGTATTTT,CSVKSRGTPGGKDTQYF
TRBJ2-5,TRBV7-8,TRBD2,.,TGTGCCAGCAGCCCGAGACTAGCAGGAGAGACCCAGTACTTC,CASSPRLAGETQYF
TRBJ1-5,TRBV5-8,TRBD1,once,TGTGCCAGCAGCTTGGGACAGGGGGGCAATCAGCCCCAGCATTTT,CASSLGQGGNQPQHF
TRBJ1-1,TRBV3-1/TRBV3-2,.,.,TGTGCCAGCAGCCCCGGACGAGGGATGATCACTGAAGCTTTCTTT,CASSPGRGMITEAFF
TRBJ2-6,TRBV5-4,.,once,TGTGCCAGCAGCTTGGGCTTGGACAGCTCAGGGGCCAACGTCCTGACTTTC,CASSLGLDSSGANVLTF
TRBJ2-7,TRBV24-1,TRBD1,.,TGTGCCACCAGTGACCCGGACAGGCTTGCACCCTACGAGCAGTACTTC,CATSDPDRLAPYEQYF
TRBJ2-7,TRBV11-1,.,.,TGTGCCAGCAGCCTCATCCGGTACGCCCACGAGCAGTACTTC,CASSLIRYAHEQYF
TRBJ2-7,TRBV27,TRBD1,once,TGTGCCAGCAAGAGGGGACAGGACAACTACGAGCAGTACTTC,CASKRGQDNYEQYF
TRBJ2-7,TRBV7-2,TRBD2,.,TGTGCCAGCAGCCAAGCGGGGCCCCCTTTGTTTGTGTACTTC,CASSQAGPPLFVYF
TRBJ1-1,TRBV5-1,TRBD1,.,TGCGCCAGCAGCTCGACAGGGGGCCACACTGAAGCTTTCTTT,CASSSTGGHTEAFF
TRBJ1-6,TRBV18,.,once,TGTGCCAGCTCCGAGGACAGCAGCTCCTATAATTCACCCCTCCACTTT,CASSEDSSSYNSPLHF
TRBJ2-7,TRBV4-1,.,.,TGCGCCAGCAGCCAGCGGGACCGAGATGGAGAGCAGTACTTC,CASSQRDRDGEQYF
TRBJ2-5,TRBV9,.,.,TGTGCCAGCAGCGTCCCTCAGGGTGGTGCAGAGACCCAGTACTTC,CASSVPQGGAETQYF
TRBJ2-7,TRBV11-2,.,.,TGTGCCAGCAGCTCCAGACAGGGGGCTATGCGGGAGGGTACAGGCGAGCAGTACTTC,CASSSRQGAMREGTGEQYF
TRBJ2-1,TRBV24-1,.,.,TGTGCCACCAGGGGCCAAGACTACAATGAGCAGTTCTTC,CATRGQDYNEQFF
TRBJ1-2,TRBV27,TRBD1,.,TGTGCCAGCAGTTTGACCCCCTACCCCCCGACAGGGTCCTATGGCTACACCTTC,CASSLTPYPPTGSYGYTF
TRBJ1-1,TRBV25-1,.,.,TGTGCCAGCACTTCGGACACTGAAGCTTTCTTT,CASTSDTEAFF
TRBJ2-7,TRBV19,.,.,TGTGCCAGTAGTATTAGCAGAAGCTCCTACGAGCAGTACTTC,CASSISRSSYEQYF